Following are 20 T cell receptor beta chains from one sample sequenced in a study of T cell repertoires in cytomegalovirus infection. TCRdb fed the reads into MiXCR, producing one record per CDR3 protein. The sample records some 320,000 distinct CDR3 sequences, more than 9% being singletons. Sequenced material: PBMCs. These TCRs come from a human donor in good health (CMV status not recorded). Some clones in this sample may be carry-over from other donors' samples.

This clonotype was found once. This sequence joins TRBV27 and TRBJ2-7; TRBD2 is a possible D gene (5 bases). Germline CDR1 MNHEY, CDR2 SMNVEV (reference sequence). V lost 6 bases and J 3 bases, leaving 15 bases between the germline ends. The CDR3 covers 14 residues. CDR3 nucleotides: TGTGCCAGCAGGAGGCGGGCGGGCGTCTACGAGCAGTACTTC. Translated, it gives CASRRRAGVYEQYF.

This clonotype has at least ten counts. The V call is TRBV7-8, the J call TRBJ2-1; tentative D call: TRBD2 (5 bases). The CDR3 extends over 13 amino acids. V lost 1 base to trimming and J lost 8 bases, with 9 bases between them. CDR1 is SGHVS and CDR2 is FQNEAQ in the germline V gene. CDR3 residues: CASSLGREYEQFF. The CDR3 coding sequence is TGTGCCAGCAGCTTAGGAAGGGAGTATGAGCAGTTCTTC.

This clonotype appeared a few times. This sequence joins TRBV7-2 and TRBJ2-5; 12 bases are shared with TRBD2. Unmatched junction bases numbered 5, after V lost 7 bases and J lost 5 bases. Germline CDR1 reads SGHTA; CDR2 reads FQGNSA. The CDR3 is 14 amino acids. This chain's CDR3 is CASTTTSGRETQYF. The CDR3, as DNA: TGTGCCAGCACCACCACTAGCGGGAGGGAGACCCAGTACTTC.

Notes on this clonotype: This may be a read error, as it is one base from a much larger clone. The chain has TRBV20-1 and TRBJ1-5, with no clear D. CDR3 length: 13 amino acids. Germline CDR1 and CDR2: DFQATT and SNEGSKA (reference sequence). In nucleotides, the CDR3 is TGCAGTACTAGCTGGGGTTCTGAGCAGCCCCAGCATTTT. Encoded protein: CSTSWGSEQPQHF.

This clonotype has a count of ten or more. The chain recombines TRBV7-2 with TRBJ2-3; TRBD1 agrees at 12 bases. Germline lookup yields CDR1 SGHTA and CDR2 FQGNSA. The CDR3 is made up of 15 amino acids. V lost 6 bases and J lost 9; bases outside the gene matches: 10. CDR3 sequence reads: CASRPGTGGGETQYF. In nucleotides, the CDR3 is TGTGCCAGCAGGCCCGGGACAGGGGGCGGAGAAACGCAGTATTTT.

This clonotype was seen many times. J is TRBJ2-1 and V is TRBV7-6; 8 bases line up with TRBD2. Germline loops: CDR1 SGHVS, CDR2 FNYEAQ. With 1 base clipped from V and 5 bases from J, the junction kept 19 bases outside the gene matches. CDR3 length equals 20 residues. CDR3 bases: TGTGCCAGCAGCTTAGTCTACAGATTGGGAGCGGGGGCCCCTAACAATGAGCAGTTCTTC. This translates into CASSLVYRLGAGAPNNEQFF.

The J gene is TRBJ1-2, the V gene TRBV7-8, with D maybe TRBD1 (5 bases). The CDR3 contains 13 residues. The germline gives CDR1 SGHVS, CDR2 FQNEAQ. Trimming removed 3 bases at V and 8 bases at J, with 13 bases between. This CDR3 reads CASSFKQGGGYTF. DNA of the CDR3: TGTGCCAGCAGCTTTAAGCAGGGCGGGGGCTACACCTTC.

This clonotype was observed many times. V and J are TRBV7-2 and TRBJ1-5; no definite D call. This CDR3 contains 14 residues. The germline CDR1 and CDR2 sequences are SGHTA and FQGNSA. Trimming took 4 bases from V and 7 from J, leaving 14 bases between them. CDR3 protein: CASSSNRIGQPQHF. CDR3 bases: TGTGCCAGCAGCTCGAACCGGATAGGGCAGCCCCAGCATTTT.

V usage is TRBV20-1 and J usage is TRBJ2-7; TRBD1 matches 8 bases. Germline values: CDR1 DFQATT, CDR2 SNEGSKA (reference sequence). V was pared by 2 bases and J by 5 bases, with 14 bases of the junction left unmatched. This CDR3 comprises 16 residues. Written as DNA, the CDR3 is TGCAGTGCTAGACCCGGGCTACCGGGACAGGAAAACGAGCAGTACTTC. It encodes CSARPGLPGQENEQYF.

CDR3 in amino acids: CASKPGQQPSPLHF. Here the CDR3 DNA reads TGTGCCAGCAAGCCGGGACAGCAGCCTTCACCCCTCCACTTT. The rearrangement joins TRBV6-6 to TRBJ1-6; 7 nucleotides align to TRBD1. V gave up 7 bases and J gave up 9 bases; unmatched junction bases: 9. This CDR3 has 14 amino acids. The germline gives CDR1 MNHNY, CDR2 SVGAGI (reference sequence).

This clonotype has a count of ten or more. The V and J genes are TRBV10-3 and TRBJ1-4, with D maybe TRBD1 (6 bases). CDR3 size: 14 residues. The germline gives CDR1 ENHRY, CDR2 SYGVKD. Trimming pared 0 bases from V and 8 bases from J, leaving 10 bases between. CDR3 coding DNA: TGTGCCATCAGTGAGTCGCCAGGGGTGGAAAAACTGTTTTTT. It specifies CAISESPGVEKLFF.

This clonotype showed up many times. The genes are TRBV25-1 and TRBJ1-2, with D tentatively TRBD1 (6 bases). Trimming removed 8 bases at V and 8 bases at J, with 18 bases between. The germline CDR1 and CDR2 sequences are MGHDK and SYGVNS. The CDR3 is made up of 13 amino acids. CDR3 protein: CASARGQEGGYTF. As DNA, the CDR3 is TGTGCCAGCGCCCGGGGACAAGAGGGGGGCTACACCTTC.

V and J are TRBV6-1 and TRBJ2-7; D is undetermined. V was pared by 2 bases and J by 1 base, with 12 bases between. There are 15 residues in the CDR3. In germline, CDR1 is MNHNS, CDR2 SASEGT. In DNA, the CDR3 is TGTGCCAGCAGTGAACCCAGAAAGGAGTCCTACGAGCAGTACTTC. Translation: CASSEPRKESYEQYF.

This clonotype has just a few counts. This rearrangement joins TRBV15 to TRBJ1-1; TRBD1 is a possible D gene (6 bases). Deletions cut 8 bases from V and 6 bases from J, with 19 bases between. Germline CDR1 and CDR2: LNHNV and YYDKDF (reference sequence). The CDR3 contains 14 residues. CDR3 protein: CATSVQGKKAEAFF. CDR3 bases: TGTGCCACCTCCGTACAGGGTAAAAAGGCTGAAGCTTTCTTT. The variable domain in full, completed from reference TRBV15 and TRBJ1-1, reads DAMVIQNPRYQVTQFGKPVTLSCSQTLNHNVMYWYQQKSSQAPKLLFHYYDKDFNNEADTPDNFQSRRPNTSFCFLDIRSPGLGDTAMYLCATSVQGKKAEAFFGQGTRLTVV.

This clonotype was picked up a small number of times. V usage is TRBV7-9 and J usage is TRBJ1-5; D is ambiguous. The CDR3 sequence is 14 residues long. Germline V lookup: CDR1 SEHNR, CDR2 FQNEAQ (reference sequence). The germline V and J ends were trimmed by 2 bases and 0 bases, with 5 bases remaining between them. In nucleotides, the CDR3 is TGTGCCAGCAGCTTAATAAGTAGCAATCAGCCCCAGCATTTT. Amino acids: CASSLISSNQPQHF.

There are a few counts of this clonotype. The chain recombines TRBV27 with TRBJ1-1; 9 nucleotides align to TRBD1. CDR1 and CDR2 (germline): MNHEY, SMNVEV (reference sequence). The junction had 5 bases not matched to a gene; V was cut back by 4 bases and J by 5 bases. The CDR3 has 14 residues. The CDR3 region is CASSYDRGWTEAFF. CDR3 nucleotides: TGTGCCAGCAGTTATGACAGGGGGTGGACTGAAGCTTTCTTT.

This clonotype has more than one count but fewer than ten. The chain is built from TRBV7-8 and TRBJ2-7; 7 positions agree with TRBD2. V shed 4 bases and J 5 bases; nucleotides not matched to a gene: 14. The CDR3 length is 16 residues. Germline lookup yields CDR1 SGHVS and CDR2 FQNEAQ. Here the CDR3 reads CASSSELGGGGDEQYF. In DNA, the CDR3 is TGTGCCAGCAGCTCCGAGTTAGGCGGGGGAGGGGACGAGCAGTACTTC.

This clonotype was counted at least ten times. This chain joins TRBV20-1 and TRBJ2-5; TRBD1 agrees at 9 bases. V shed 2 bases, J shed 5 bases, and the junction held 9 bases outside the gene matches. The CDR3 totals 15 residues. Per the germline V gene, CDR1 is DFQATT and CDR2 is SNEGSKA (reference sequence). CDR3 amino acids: CSARLGTGMGETQYF. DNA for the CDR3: TGCAGTGCTAGACTTGGGACAGGGATGGGGGAGACCCAGTACTTC.

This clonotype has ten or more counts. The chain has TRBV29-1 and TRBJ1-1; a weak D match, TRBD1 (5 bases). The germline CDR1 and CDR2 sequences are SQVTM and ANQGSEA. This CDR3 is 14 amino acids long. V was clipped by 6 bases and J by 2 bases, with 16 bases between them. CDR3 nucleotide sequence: TGCAGCGTGCCCTCCGGGACGGGTAACACTGAAGCTTTCTTT. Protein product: CSVPSGTGNTEAFF.

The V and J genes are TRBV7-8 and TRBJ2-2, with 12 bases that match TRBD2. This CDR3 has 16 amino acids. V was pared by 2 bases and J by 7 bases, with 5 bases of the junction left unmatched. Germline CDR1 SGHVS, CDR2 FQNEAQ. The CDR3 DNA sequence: TGTGCCAGCAGCTTAATTCTAGCGGGAGGGGTCGGGGAGCTGTTTTTT. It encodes CASSLILAGGVGELFF.